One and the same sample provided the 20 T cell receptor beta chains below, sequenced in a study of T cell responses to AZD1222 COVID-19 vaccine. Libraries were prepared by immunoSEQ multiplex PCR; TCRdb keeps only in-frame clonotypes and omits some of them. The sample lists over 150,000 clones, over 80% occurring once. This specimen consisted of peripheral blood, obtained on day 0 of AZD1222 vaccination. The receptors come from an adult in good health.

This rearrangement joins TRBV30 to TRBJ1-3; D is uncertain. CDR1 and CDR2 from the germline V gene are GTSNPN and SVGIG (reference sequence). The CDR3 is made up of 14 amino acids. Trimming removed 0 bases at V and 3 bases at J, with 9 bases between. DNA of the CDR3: TGTGCCTGGAGTGTACAGAATATTGGAAACACCATATATTTT. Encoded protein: CAWSVQNIGNTIYF.

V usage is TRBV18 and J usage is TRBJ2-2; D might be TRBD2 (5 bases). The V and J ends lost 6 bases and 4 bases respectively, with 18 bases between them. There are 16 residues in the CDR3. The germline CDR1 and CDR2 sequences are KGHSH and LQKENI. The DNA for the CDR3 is TGTGCCAGCTCCCGACGGACTGGAGATCTCACCGGGGAGCTGTTTTTT. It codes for CASSRRTGDLTGELFF.

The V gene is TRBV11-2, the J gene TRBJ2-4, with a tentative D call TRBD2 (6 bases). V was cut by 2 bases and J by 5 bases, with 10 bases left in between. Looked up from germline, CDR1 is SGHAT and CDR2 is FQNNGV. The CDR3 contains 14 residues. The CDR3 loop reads CASSLSGEQNIQYF. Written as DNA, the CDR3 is TGTGCCAGCAGCTTATCGGGGGAGCAAAACATTCAGTACTTC.

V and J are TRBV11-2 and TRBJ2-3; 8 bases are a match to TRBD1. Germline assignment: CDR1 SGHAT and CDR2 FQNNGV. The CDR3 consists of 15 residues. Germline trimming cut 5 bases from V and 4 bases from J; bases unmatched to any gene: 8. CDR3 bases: TGTGCCAGCAGCCCAGGGACAGGCGGATCAGATACGCAGTATTTT. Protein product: CASSPGTGGSDTQYF.

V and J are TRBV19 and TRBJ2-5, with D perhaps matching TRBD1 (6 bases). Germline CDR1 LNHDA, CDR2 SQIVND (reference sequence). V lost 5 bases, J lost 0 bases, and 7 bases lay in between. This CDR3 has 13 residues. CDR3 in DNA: TGTGCCAGTAGTGGACAGTACCAAGAGACCCAGTACTTC. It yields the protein CASSGQYQETQYF.

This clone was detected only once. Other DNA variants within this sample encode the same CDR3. The CDR3 coding sequence is TGTGCCAGCAGTTCAGGACAGGTAACCTACGAGCAGTACTTC. Encoded protein: CASSSGQVTYEQYF. The chain recombines TRBV6-5 with TRBJ2-7; 7 bases map to TRBD1. This CDR3 comprises 14 residues. The germline V gene encodes CDR1 MNHEY and CDR2 SVGAGI. With V trimmed by 4 bases and J by 2 bases, 5 bases remained unmatched.

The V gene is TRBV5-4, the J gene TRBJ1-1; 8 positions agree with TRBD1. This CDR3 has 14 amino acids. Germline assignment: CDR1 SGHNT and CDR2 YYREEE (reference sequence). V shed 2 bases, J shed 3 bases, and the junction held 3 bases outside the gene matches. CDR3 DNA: TGTGCCAGCAGCTTCGTGGACAGGGACACTGAAGCTTTCTTT. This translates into CASSFVDRDTEAFF.

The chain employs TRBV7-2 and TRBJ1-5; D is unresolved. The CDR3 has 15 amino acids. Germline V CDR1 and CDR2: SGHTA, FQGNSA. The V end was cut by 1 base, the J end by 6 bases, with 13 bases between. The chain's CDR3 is CASSLDGVPVQPQHF. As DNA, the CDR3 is TGTGCCAGCAGCTTAGATGGGGTCCCGGTTCAGCCCCAGCATTTT.

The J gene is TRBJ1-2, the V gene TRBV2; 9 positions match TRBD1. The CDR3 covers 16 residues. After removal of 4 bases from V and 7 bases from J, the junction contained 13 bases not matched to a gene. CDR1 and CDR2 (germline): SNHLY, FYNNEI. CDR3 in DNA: TGTGCCAGCAGTGCTATACCTTGGGACAGGGAGGTTGGCTACACCTTC. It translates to CASSAIPWDREVGYTF.

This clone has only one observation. CDR3 DNA sequence: TGTGCCAGCAGCCCCCGCGGGGCAAGTGGGGCCAACGTCCTGACTTTC. Its protein product is CASSPRGASGANVLTF. This chain uses TRBV3-1 (or the pseudogene TRBV3-2) with TRBJ2-6; a possible D gene is TRBD2 (6 bases). V gave up 4 bases and J gave up 3 bases, with 13 bases separating them. Germline V CDR1 and CDR2: LGHDT, YNNKEL (reference sequence). The length of the CDR3 is 16 residues.

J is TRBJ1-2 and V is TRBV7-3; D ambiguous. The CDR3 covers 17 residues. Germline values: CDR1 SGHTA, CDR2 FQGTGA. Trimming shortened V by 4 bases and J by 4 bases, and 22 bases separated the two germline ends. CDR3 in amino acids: CASSYLRLGYLGYGYTF. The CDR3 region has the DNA TGTGCCAGCAGCTACCTCCGTTTAGGGTACCTTGGCTATGGCTACACCTTC.

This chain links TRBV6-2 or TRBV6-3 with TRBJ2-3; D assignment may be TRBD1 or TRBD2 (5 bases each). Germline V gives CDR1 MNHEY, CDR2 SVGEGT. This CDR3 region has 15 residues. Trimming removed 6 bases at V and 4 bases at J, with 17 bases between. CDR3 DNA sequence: TGTGCCAGCAGCCCAGGGACCCTAGGGGCAGATACGCAGTATTTT. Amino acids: CASSPGTLGADTQYF.

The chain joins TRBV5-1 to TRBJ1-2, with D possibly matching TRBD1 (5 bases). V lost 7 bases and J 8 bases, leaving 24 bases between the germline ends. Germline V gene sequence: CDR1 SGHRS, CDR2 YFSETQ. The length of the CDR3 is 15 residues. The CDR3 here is CASGRDPPARLGYTF. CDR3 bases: TGCGCCAGCGGGAGGGACCCACCAGCTCGTTTAGGCTACACCTTC.

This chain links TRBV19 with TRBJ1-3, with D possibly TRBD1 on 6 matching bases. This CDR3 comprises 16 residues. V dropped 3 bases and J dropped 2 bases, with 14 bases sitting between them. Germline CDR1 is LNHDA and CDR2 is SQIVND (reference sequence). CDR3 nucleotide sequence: TGTGCCAGTAGTATGGCACAGGGCTCGACTGGAAACACCATATATTTT. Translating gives CASSMAQGSTGNTIYF.

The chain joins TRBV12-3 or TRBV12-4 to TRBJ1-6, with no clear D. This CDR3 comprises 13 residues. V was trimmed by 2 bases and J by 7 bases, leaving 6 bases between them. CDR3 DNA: TGTGCCAGCAGTTTACCCGTAAATTCACCCCTCCACTTT. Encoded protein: CASSLPVNSPLHF.

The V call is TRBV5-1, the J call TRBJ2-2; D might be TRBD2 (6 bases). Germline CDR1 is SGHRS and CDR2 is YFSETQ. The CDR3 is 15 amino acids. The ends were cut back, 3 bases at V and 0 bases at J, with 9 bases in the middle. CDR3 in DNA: TGCGCCAGCAGCTCAGGGACTTCGAACACCGGGGAGCTGTTTTTT. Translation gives CASSSGTSNTGELFF.

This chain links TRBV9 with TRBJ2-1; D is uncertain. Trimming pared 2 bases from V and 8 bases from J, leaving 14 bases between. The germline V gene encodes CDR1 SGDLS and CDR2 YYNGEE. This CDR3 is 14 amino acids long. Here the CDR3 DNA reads TGTGCCAGCAGCGTTGGATCGATGGTCCATGAGCAGTTCTTC. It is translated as CASSVGSMVHEQFF.

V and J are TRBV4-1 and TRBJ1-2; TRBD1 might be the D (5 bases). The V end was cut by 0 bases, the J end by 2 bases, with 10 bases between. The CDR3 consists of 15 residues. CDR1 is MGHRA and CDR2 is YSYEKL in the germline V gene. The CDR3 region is CASSQDEGTNYGYTF. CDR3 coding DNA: TGCGCCAGCAGCCAAGATGAGGGGACGAACTATGGCTACACCTTC.

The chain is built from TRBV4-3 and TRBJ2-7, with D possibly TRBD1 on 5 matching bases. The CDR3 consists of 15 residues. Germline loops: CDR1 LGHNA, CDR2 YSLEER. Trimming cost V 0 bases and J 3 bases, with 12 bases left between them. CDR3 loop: CASSQERDSFYEQYF. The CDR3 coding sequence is TGCGCCAGCAGCCAAGAACGAGACAGCTTCTACGAGCAGTACTTC.

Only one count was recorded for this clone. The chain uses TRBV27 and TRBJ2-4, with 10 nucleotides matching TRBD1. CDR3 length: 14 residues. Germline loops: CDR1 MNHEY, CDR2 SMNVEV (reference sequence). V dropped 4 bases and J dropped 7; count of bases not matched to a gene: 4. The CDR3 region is CASSSLGQGNIQYF. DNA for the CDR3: TGTGCCAGCAGTTCCCTGGGACAGGGGAACATTCAGTACTTC.